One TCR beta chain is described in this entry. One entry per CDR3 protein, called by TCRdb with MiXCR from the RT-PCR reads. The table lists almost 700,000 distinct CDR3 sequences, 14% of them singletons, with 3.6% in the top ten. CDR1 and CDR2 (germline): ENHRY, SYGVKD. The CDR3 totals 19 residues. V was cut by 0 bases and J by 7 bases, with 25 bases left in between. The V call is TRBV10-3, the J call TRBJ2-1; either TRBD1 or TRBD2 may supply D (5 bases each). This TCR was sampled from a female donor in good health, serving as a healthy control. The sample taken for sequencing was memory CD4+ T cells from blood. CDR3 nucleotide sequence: TGTGCCATCAGTGAGTCGTGGGCTAGCCCTTCGGGGCGAACAAATGAGCAGTTCTTC. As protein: CAISESWASPSGRTNEQFF.